This T cell receptor (beta chain) stems from a study of blood T cells in healthy people across ages. Looked up from germline, CDR1 is MDHEN and CDR2 is SYDVKM. The CDR3 extends over 14 amino acids. It was with a sample-barcoded 5' primer and a J-beta primer mix that a second PCR of about 6 to 12 cycles was run. Through a template-switch adaptor with 12 random nucleotides, each cDNA molecule received a tag. From each sample, at least 2.5 million paired-end reads containing CDR3 were obtained. TCRdb reanalysed the 5' RACE reads using MiXCR and keeps one entry per CDR3 protein. The sample shows some 800,000 distinct CDR3 sequences, around 25% of them seen only once. This same sample was also part of a study on T cells of mothers and their children. From that paper: The authors identified no persistent microchimeric T cell clones.

The chain carries TRBV28 and TRBJ2-5; tentative D call: TRBD1 (6 bases). Near its end, the DNA agrees better with TRBJ2-7, so the J call may be wrong. The specimen was blood. The sequence came from a boy younger than 18 in good health. The CDR3 is CASSSIGGYNEQYF. In nucleotides, the CDR3 is TGTGCCAGCAGTTCCATAGGGGGATATAACGAGCAGTACTTC.